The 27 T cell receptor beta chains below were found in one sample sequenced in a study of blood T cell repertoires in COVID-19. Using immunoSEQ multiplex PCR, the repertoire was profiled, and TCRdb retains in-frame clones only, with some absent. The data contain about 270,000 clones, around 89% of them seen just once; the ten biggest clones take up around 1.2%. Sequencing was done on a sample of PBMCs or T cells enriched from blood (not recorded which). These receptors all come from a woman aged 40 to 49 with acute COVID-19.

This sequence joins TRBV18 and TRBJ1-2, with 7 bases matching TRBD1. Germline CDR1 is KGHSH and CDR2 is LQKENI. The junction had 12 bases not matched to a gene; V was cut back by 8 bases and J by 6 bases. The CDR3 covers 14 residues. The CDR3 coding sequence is TGTGCCAGCCACGGACAGGTCGTGTCGAATGGCTACACCTTC. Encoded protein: CASHGQVVSNGYTF.

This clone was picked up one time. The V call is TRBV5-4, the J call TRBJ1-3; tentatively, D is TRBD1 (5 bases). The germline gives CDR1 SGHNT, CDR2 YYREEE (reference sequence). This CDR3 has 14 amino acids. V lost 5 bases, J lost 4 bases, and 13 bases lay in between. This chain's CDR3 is CASRGVGGGNTIYF. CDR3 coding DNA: TGTGCCAGCAGGGGTGTCGGGGGAGGAAACACCATATATTTT. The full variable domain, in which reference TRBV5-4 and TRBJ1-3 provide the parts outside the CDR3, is ETGVTQSPTHLIKTRGQQVTLRCSSQSGHNTVSWYQQALGQGPQFIFQYYREEENGRGNFPPRFSGLQFPNYSSELNVNALELDDSALYLCASRGVGGGNTIYFGEGSWLTVV.

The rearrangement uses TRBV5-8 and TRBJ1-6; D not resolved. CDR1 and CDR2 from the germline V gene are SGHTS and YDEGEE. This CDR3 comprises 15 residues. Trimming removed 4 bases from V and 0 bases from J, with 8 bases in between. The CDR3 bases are TGTGCCAGCAGCCAGAGGAGCTCCTATAATTCACCCCTCCACTTT. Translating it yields CASSQRSSYNSPLHF. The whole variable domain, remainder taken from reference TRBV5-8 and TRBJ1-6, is EAGVTQSPTHLIKTRGQQATLRCSPISGHTSVYWYQQALGLGLQFLLWYDEGEERNRGNFPPRFSGRQFPNYSSELNVNALELEDSALYLCASSQRSSYNSPLHFGNGTRLTVT.

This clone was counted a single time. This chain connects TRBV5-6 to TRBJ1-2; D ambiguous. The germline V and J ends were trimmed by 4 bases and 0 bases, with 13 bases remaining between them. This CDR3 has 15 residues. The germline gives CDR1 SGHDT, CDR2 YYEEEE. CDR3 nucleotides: TGTGCCAGCAGCGCGGATGGGCGGGCTAACTATGGCTACACCTTC. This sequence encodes CASSADGRANYGYTF.

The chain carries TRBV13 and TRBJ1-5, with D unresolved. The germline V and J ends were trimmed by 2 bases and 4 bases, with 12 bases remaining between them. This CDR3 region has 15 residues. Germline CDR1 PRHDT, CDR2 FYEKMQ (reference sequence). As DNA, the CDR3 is TGTGCCAGCAGCTTACGGAGCGGAACTAATCAGCCCCAGCATTTT. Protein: CASSLRSGTNQPQHF.

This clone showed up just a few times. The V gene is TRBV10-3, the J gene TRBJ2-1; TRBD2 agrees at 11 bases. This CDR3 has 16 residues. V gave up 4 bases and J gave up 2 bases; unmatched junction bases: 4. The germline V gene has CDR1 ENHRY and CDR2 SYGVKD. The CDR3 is CAISGRLAGPYNEQFF. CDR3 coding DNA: TGTGCCATCAGTGGTCGACTAGCGGGGCCCTACAATGAGCAGTTCTTC.

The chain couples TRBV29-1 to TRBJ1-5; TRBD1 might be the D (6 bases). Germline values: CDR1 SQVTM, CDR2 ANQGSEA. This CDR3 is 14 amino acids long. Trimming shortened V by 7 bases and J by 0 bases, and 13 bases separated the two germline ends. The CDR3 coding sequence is TGCAGCGCTATGACAGGCTTTAGCAATCAGCCCCAGCATTTT. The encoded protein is CSAMTGFSNQPQHF.

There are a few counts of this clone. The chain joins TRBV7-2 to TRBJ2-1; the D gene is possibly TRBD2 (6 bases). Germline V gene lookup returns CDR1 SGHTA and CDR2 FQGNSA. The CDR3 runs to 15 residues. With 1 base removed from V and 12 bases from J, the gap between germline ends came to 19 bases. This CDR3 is CASSLVGSRELGQFF. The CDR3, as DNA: TGTGCCAGCAGCTTAGTCGGGAGTAGGGAGTTGGGGCAGTTCTTC.

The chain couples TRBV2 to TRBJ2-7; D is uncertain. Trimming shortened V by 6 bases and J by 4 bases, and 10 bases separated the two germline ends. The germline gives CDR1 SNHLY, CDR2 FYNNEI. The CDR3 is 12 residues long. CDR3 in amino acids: CASSPDLYEQYV. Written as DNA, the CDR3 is TGTGCCAGCAGCCCAGACTTGTACGAGCAGTACGTC.

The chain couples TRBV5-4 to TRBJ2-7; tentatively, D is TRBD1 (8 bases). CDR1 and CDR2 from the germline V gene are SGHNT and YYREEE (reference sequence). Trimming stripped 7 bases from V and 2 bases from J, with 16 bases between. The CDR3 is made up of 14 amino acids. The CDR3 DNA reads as TGTGCCAGCGGGGGGGGGACAGGACCCTACGAGCAGTACTTC. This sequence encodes CASGGGTGPYEQYF. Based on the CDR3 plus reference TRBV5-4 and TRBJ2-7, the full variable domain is ETGVTQSPTHLIKTRGQQVTLRCSSQSGHNTVSWYQQALGQGPQFIFQYYREEENGRGNFPPRFSGLQFPNYSSELNVNALELDDSALYLCASGGGTGPYEQYFGPGTRLTVT.

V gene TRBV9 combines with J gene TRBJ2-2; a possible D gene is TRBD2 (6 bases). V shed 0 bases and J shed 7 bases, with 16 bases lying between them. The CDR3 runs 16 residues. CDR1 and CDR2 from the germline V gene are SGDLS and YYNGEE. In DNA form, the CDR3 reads TGTGCCAGCAGCGTAGGCCCCACTAGCCCGGGCGGGGAGCTGTTTTTT. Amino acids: CASSVGPTSPGGELFF.

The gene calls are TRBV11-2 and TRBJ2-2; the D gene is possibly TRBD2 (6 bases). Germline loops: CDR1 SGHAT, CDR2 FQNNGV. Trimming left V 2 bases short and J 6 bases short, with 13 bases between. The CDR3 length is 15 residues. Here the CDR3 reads CASSLLLAMAGELFF. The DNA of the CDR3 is TGTGCCAGCAGCTTATTACTAGCTATGGCCGGGGAGCTGTTTTTT.

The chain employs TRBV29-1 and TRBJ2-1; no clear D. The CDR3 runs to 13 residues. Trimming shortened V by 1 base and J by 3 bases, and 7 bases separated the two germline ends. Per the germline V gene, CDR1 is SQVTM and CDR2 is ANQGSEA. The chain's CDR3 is CSVEGGYYNEQFF. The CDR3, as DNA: TGCAGCGTTGAAGGCGGTTACTACAATGAGCAGTTCTTC.

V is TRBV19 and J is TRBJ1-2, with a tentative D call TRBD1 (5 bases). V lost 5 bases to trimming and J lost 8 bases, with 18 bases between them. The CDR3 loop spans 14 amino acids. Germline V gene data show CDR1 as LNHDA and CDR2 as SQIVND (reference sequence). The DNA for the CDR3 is TGTGCCAGTAGTCCCGTGACAGAGGGAGGGGGCTACACCTTC. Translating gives CASSPVTEGGGYTF.

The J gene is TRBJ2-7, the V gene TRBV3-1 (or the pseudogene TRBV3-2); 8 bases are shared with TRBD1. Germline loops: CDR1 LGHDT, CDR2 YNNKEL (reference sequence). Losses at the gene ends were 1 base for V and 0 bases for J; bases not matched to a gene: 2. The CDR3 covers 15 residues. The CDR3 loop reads CASSQGTGSSYEQYF. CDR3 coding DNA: TGTGCCAGCAGCCAAGGGACAGGGAGCTCCTACGAGCAGTACTTC.

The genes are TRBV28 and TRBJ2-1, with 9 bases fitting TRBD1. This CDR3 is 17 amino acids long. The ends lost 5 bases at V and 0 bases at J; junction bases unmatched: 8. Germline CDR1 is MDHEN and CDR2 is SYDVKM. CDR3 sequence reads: CASSITGTGSSYNEQFF. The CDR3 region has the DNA TGTGCCAGCAGTATTACTGGGACAGGGAGCTCCTACAATGAGCAGTTCTTC.

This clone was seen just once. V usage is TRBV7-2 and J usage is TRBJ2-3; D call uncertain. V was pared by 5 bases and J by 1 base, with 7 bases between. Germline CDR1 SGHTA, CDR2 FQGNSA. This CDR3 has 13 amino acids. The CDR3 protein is CASSLTGTDTQYF. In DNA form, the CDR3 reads TGTGCCAGCAGCCTTACAGGCACAGATACGCAGTATTTT.

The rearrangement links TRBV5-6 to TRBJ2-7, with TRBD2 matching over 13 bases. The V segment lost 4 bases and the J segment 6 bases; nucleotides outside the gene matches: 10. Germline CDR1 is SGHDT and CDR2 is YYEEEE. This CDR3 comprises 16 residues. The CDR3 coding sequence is TGTGCCAGCAGCCGCGCGTTAGGACTAGCGGGAGTCGAGCAGTACTTC. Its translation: CASSRALGLAGVEQYF. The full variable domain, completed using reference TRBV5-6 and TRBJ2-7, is DAGVTQSPTHLIKTRGQQVTLRCSPKSGHDTVSWYQQALGQGPQFIFQYYEEEERQRGNFPDRFSGHQFPNYSSELNVNALLLGDSALYLCASSRALGLAGVEQYFGPGTRLTVT.

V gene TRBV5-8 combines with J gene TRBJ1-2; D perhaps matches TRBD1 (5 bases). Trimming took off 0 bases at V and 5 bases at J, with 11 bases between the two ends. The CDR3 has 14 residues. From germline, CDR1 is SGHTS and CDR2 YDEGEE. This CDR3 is CASSLGRVNYGYTF. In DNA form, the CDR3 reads TGTGCCAGCAGCTTGGGCAGGGTCAATTATGGCTACACCTTC.

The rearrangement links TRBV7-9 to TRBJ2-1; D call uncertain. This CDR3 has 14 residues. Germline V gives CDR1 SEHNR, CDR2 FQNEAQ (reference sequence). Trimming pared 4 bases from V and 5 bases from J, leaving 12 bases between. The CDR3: CASSSVIRDNEQFF. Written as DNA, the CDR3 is TGTGCCAGCAGCTCAGTAATACGTGACAATGAGCAGTTCTTC.

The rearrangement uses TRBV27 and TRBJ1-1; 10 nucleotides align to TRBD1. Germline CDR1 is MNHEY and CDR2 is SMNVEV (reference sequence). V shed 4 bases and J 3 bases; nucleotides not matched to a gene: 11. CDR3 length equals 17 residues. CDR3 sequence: CASSSRQGALVYTEAFF. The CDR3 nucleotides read TGTGCCAGCAGTTCCCGACAGGGGGCATTGGTATACACTGAAGCTTTCTTT.

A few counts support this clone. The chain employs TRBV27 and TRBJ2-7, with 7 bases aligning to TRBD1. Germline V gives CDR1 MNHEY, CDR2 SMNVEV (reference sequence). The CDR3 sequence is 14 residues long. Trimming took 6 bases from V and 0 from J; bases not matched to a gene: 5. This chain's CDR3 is CASSIDRDSYEQYF. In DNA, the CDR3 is TGTGCCAGCAGCATCGACAGGGACTCCTACGAGCAGTACTTC.

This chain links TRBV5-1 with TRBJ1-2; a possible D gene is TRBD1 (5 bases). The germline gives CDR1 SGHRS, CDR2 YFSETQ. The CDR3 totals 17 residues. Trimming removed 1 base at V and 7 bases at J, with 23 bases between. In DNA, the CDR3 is TGCGCCAGCAGCTTGTTTGTGGCGGGGGAGAACTTGGGTGGCTACACCTTC. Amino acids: CASSLFVAGENLGGYTF.

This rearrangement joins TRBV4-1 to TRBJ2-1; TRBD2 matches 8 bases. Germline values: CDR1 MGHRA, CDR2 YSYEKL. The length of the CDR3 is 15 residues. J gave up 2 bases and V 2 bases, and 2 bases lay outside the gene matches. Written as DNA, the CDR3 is TGCGCCAGCAGCCAAACGGGAGGGCCCTACAATGAGCAGTTCTTC. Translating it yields CASSQTGGPYNEQFF.

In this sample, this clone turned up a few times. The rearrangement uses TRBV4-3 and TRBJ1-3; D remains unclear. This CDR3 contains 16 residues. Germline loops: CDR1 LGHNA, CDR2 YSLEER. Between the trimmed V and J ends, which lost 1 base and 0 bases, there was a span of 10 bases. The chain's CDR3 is CASSQVATDSGNTIYF. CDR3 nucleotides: TGCGCCAGCAGCCAAGTTGCCACAGACTCTGGAAACACCATATATTTT.

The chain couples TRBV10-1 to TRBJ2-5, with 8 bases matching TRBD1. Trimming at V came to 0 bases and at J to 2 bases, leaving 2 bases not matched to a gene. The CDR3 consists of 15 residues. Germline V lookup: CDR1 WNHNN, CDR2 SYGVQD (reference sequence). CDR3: CASSESQGAQETQYF. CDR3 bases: TGCGCCAGCAGTGAGTCTCAGGGGGCTCAAGAGACCCAGTACTTC.

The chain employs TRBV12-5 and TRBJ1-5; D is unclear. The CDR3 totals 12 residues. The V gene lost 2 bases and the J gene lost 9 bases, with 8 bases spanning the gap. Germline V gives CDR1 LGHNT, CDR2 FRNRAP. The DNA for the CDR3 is TGTGCTAGTGGTTTGTCTTCAGGGCCCCAGCATTTT. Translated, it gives CASGLSSGPQHF.